The 15 T cell receptor beta chains listed next were all sequenced from one sample in a study of blood T cell repertoires in COVID-19. Generated by immunoSEQ multiplex PCR, the TCRdb table keeps only in-frame clones and is missing some. The sample contains about 16,000 clones, 70% to 90% of which appear only once. The sequenced material came from peripheral blood. The receptors were gathered from a human donor in a cohort sampled during active COVID-19.

The chain uses TRBV7-8 and TRBJ1-3; D might be TRBD1 (6 bases). The germline V gene has CDR1 SGHVS and CDR2 FQNEAQ. This CDR3 has 16 amino acids. Trimming took 5 bases from V and 3 from J, leaving 17 bases between them. Here the CDR3 reads CASSPRTVLVGNTIYF. The CDR3 nucleotides read TGTGCCAGCAGCCCCCGGACAGTTCTGGTTGGAAACACCATATATTTT. The variable domain in full, with the rest retrieved from reference TRBV7-8 and TRBJ1-3, is GAGVSQSPRYKVAKRGQDVALRCDPISGHVSLFWYQQALGQGPEFLTYFQNEAQLDKSGLPSDRFFAERPEGSVSTLKIQRTQQEDSAVYLCASSPRTVLVGNTIYFGEGSWLTVV.

J is TRBJ2-1 and V is TRBV19; 11 bases are shared with TRBD2. This CDR3 spans 14 amino acids. CDR1 is LNHDA and CDR2 is SQIVND in the germline V gene (reference sequence). Trimming at V came to 6 bases and at J to 3 bases, leaving 1 base not matched to a gene. The CDR3 DNA reads as TGTGCCAGTAGGACTAGCGGGATCTACAATGAGCAGTTCTTC. Translation: CASRTSGIYNEQFF.

In this sample, this clone turned up a few times. The rearrangement uses TRBV4-1 and TRBJ1-6; D remains unclear. Per the germline V gene, CDR1 is MGHRA and CDR2 is YSYEKL. Trimming stripped 1 base from V and 11 bases from J, with 18 bases between. The CDR3 sequence is 16 residues long. The DNA for the CDR3 is TGCGCCAGCAGCCAAGGAGAGAGACTTGTAATTACACCCCTCCACTTT. Amino acids: CASSQGERLVITPLHF.

The CDR3 here is CASSLRQGALANYGYTF. DNA of the CDR3: TGTGCCAGCAGCTTGCGACAGGGGGCTTTAGCTAACTATGGCTACACCTTC. The chain is built from TRBV5-5 and TRBJ1-2, with 10 bases matching TRBD1. CDR1 is SGHKS and CDR2 is YYEKEE in the germline V gene (reference sequence). Germline trimming cut 1 base from V and 0 bases from J; bases unmatched to any gene: 6. CDR3 length: 17 residues.

This clone is medium-sized (0.01 to 0.1%) within its sample. V gene TRBV6-5 combines with J gene TRBJ1-2, with 7 bases that match TRBD1. Losses at the gene ends were 6 bases for V and 4 bases for J; bases not matched to a gene: 11. Germline CDR1 and CDR2: MNHEY and SVGAGI. This CDR3 comprises 15 residues. CDR3 sequence (DNA): TGTGCCAGCAGCCCCGGGACAGCCTCAATCTATGGCTACACCTTC. Amino acid sequence: CASSPGTASIYGYTF.

The chain is built from TRBV29-1 and TRBJ1-1; 10 positions agree with TRBD1. CDR1 SQVTM and CDR2 ANQGSEA come from the germline V gene. V shed 4 bases and J 4 bases; nucleotides not matched to a gene: 9. The CDR3 loop spans 15 amino acids. CDR3 region: CSVGGTGVYGTEAFF. CDR3 coding DNA: TGCAGCGTTGGGGGGACAGGGGTGTATGGCACTGAAGCTTTCTTT.

The rearrangement links TRBV5-1 to TRBJ2-3; TRBD1 might be the D (5 bases). Trimming cost V 7 bases and J 4 bases, with 16 bases left between them. Germline CDR1 is SGHRS and CDR2 is YFSETQ. The CDR3 length is 14 residues. The CDR3 is CASRPQGSADTQYF. The CDR3 nucleotides read TGCGCCAGCCGGCCCCAGGGCTCCGCAGATACGCAGTATTTT.

This chain connects TRBV5-4 to TRBJ1-6, with unresolved D. Germline values: CDR1 SGHNT, CDR2 YYREEE (reference sequence). V lost 0 bases and J lost 0, with 10 bases in between. This CDR3 contains 17 residues. CDR3 sequence reads: CASSLGSEGSYNSPLHF. The CDR3 nucleotides are TGTGCCAGCAGCTTGGGGAGTGAAGGCTCCTATAATTCACCCCTCCACTTT.

The rearrangement links TRBV11-2 to TRBJ1-2, with D possibly being TRBD1 (6 bases). Trimming removed 3 bases from V and 5 bases from J, with 10 bases in between. Germline loops: CDR1 SGHAT, CDR2 FQNNGV. This CDR3 has 13 residues. The CDR3 DNA reads as TGTGCCAGCAGCTTTGGGGGCTCTTATGGCTACACCTTC. It codes for CASSFGGSYGYTF. Together with reference TRBV11-2 and TRBJ1-2, the CDR3 gives the full variable domain: EAGVAQSPRYKIIEKRQSVAFWCNPISGHATLYWYQQILGQGPKLLIQFQNNGVVDDSQLPKDRFSAERLKGVDSTLKIQPAKLEDSAVYLCASSFGGSYGYTFGSGTRLTVV.

The V call is TRBV7-9, the J call TRBJ2-5, with 8 bases matching TRBD2. Germline lookup yields CDR1 SEHNR and CDR2 FQNEAQ (reference sequence). V was pared by 5 bases and J by 0 bases, with 8 bases of the junction left unmatched. There are 16 residues in the CDR3. The CDR3 DNA reads TGTGCCAGCAGCGCAACTAGCGGATTGTACCAAGAGACCCAGTACTTC. Its protein is CASSATSGLYQETQYF.

This clone was seen only a few times. The V call is TRBV19, the J call TRBJ2-3; possibly TRBD1 for D (6 bases). This CDR3 region has 14 residues. CDR1 is LNHDA, CDR2 SQIVND, per germline (reference sequence). The V and J ends lost 7 bases and 6 bases respectively, with 17 bases between them. The CDR3 DNA is TGTGCCAGTACCACACAGGGTGTTGGGGATACGCAGTATTTT. Translation: CASTTQGVGDTQYF.

The chain joins TRBV5-1 to TRBJ2-3, with D perhaps matching TRBD2 (5 bases). V shed 2 bases and J shed 2 bases, with 18 bases lying between them. The CDR3 contains 17 residues. Germline values: CDR1 SGHRS, CDR2 YFSETQ. The CDR3 loop reads CASSLLPGSSTTDTQYF. The CDR3 coding sequence is TGCGCCAGCAGCTTACTTCCGGGGTCATCTACCACAGATACGCAGTATTTT. Filled out from reference TRBV5-1 and TRBJ2-3, the complete variable domain reads KAGVTQTPRYLIKTRGQQVTLSCSPISGHRSVSWYQQTPGQGLQFLFEYFSETQRNKGNFPGRFSGRQFSNSRSEMNVSTLELGDSALYLCASSLLPGSSTTDTQYFGPGTRLTVL.

The chain carries TRBV7-9 and TRBJ1-4, with 10 bases lining up with TRBD1. Losses at the gene ends were 6 bases for V and 0 bases for J; bases not matched to a gene: 1. Per the germline V gene, CDR1 is SEHNR and CDR2 is FQNEAQ (reference sequence). There are 15 residues in the CDR3. The CDR3 here is CASSGQGATNEKLFF. The CDR3 DNA is TGTGCCAGCAGTGGACAGGGGGCAACTAATGAAAAACTGTTTTTT.

The chain couples TRBV6-5 to TRBJ1-5, with 10 positions matching TRBD1. V shed 8 bases, J shed 3 bases, and the junction held 1 base outside the gene matches. Germline V gene lookup returns CDR1 MNHEY and CDR2 SVGAGI. The CDR3 spans 13 residues. CDR3 sequence reads: CASDRGLNQPQHF. The CDR3 DNA sequence: TGTGCCAGCGACAGGGGGCTCAATCAGCCCCAGCATTTT.

V and J are TRBV27 and TRBJ2-1; 10 bases agree with TRBD1. V shed 2 bases and J 3 bases; nucleotides not matched to a gene: 7. The length of the CDR3 is 17 residues. From germline, CDR1 is MNHEY and CDR2 SMNVEV (reference sequence). The DNA of the CDR3 is TGTGCCAGCAGTTTAATCCCGGGACAGGGGCTCTACAATGAGCAGTTCTTC. This encodes CASSLIPGQGLYNEQFF.